A single T cell receptor (beta chain) is shown here with its context. What it binds is not known. This sample was taken from a study of cytomegalovirus exposure and HLA in healthy donors. The PCR had 60 Vbeta and 13 Jbeta primers. This table comes from immunoSEQ multiplex PCR, and its TCRdb copy is limited to in-frame clones, with some not included. In the table there are approximately 180,000 clones, approximately 84% of which are singletons. The CDR3 contains 15 residues. V was cut by 0 bases and J by 7 bases, with 16 bases left in between. Germline-derived CDR1 and CDR2 are SGHRS and YFSETQ. Whole-study findings and limits: Among the most significant clusters, several appeared linked to common viral pathogens in a later analysis. The study designated 150 or so TCR beta chains cytomegalovirus-associated.

The TCR was taken from a girl between 5 and 17 years old in good health and CMV-seropositive. The chain carries TRBV5-1 and TRBJ1-1; D is unresolved. The sequenced material came from PBMCs. CDR3 sequence (DNA): TGCGCCAGCAGCTTGGCTGGGGTGCCGGACTTTGAAGCTTTCTTT. Translating gives CASSLAGVPDFEAFF.